This TCR beta chain was identified during a study of blood T cell repertoires in COVID-19. Overall study: The analysed material was cDNA or gDNA that came from T cells, B-cell-depleted T cells, or PBMCs.

Trimming took off 4 bases at V and 1 base at J, with 9 bases between the two ends. The CDR3 totals 14 residues. Per the germline V gene, CDR1 is SGHRS and CDR2 is YFSETQ. Enrolled through a virtual design, the participants were between roughly 18 and 90 years of age and came from 24 US areas. Which cohort a participant joined came from the clinical history participants gave. Per the original methods: The assay estimated nucleated cells by amplifying reference gene primers. Data came from immunoSEQ multiplex PCR; TCRdb stores just in-frame clones and leaves some out. V and J calls and clone size are copied from that table; D and trimming were computed from the DNA. Seen here are 350,000 to 400,000 clones, roughly nine tenths observed once, and the top ten hold 0.7% to 0.95%.

The V call is TRBV5-1, the J call TRBJ2-4; perhaps TRBD2 as D (6 bases). The sequence was collected from a woman aged 40 to 50 who had been exposed to COVID-19. The sample taken for sequencing was PBMCs or T cells enriched from blood (not recorded which). DNA for the CDR3: TGCGCCAGCAGCCCGGGGAGGGCCAAAAACATTCAGTACTTC. It translates to CASSPGRAKNIQYF.